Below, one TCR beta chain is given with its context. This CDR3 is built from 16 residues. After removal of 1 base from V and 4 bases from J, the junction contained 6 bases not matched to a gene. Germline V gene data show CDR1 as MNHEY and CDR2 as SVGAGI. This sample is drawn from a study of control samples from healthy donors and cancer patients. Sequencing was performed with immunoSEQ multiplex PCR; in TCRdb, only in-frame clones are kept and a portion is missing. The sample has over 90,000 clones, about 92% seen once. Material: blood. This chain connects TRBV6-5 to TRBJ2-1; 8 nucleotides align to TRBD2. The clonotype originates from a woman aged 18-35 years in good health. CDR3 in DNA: TGTGCCAGCAGTTACTTGACTAGCGCAACTTACAATGAGCAGTTCTTC. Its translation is CASSYLTSATYNEQFF.